This T cell receptor (beta chain) was found in a study of cytomegalovirus exposure and HLA in healthy donors. These donors, healthy bone marrow donors, were studied. The PCR used 60 Vbeta and 13 Jbeta primers. Data came from immunoSEQ multiplex PCR; TCRdb stores just in-frame clones and leaves some out. The table includes under 200,000 clones, around four fifths detected once. Study results and limitations: One later analysis reportedly identified an Asian-associated ancestry cluster that showed fewer N-insertions than the roughly 600-donor mean. Most TCR sequences were seen very rarely across donors, but some public TCRs occurred in many. The study listed 150 to 200 cytomegalovirus-associated TCR beta chains.

Between the trimmed V and J ends, which lost 2 bases and 5 bases, there was a span of 7 bases. Per germline, CDR1 SGHVS and CDR2 FNYEAQ. The CDR3 length is 13 residues. On this clone: Its specificity is unknown.

Sequenced input: PBMCs. This receptor was obtained from a man between 25 and 39 years old in good health and CMV-seronegative. The chain joins TRBV7-6 to TRBJ2-1; D not certain. CDR3 DNA: TGTGCCAGCAGCTTAACTCGGGACAATGAGCAGTTCTTC. It encodes CASSLTRDNEQFF.